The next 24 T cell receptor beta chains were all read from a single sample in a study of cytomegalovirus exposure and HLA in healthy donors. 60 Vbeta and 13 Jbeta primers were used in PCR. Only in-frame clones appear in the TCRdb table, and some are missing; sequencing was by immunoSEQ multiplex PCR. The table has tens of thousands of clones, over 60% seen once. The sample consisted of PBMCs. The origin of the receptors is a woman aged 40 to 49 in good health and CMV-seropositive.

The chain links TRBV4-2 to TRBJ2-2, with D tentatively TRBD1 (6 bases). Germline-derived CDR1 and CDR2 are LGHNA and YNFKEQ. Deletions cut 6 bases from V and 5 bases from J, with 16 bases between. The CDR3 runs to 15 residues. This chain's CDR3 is CASRLAGESTGELFF. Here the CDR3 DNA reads TGTGCCAGCAGGTTGGCAGGGGAATCGACCGGGGAGCTGTTTTTT.

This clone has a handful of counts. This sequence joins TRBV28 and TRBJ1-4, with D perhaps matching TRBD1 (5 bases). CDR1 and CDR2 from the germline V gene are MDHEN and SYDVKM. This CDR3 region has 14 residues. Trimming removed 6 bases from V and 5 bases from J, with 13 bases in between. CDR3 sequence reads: CASRAVGGNEKLFF. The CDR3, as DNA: TGTGCCAGCAGAGCGGTTGGGGGGAATGAAAAACTGTTTTTT. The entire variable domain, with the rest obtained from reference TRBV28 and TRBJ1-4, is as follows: DVKVTQSSRYLVKRTGEKVFLECVQDMDHENMFWYRQDPGLGLRLIYFSYDVKMKEKGDIPEGYSVSREKKERFSLILESASTNQTSMYLCASRAVGGNEKLFFGSGTQLSVL.

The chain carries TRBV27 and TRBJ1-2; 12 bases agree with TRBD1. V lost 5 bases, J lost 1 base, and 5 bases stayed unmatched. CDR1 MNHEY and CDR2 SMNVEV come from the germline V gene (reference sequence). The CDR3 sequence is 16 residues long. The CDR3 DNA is TGTGCCAGCAGTCCGGGACAGGGGGCTTTTAACTATGGCTACACCTTC. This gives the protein CASSPGQGAFNYGYTF.

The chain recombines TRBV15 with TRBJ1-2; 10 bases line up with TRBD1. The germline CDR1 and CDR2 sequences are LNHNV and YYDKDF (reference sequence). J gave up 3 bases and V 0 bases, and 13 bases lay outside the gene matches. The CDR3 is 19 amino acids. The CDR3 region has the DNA TGTGCCACCAGCAGAGAGGAAGGCGGGACAGGGGTTTCTCACTATGGCTACACCTTC. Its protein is CATSREEGGTGVSHYGYTF. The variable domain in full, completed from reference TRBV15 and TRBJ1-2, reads DAMVIQNPRYQVTQFGKPVTLSCSQTLNHNVMYWYQQKSSQAPKLLFHYYDKDFNNEADTPDNFQSRRPNTSFCFLDIRSPGLGDTAMYLCATSREEGGTGVSHYGYTFGSGTRLTVV.

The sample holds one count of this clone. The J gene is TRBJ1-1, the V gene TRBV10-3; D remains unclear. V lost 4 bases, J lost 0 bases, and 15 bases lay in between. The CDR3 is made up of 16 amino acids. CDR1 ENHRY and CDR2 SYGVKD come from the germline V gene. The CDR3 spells CAISARVTLMNTEAFF. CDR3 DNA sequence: TGTGCCATCAGTGCGCGGGTTACTCTCATGAACACTGAAGCTTTCTTT.

This CDR3 reads CASSVLAVGSGNTIYF. The CDR3 nucleotides read TGTGCCAGCAGCGTCTTGGCGGTGGGCTCTGGAAACACCATATATTTT. The gene calls are TRBV9 and TRBJ1-3; D uncertain. V was shortened by 2 bases and J by 0 bases, with 12 bases between the two germline ends. CDR1 and CDR2 (germline): SGDLS, YYNGEE. This CDR3 region has 16 residues. Complete variable domain (other parts from reference TRBV9 and TRBJ1-3): DSGVTQTPKHLITATGQRVTLRCSPRSGDLSVYWYQQSLDQGLQFLIQYYNGEERAKGNILERFSAQQFPDLHSELNLSSLELGDSALYFCASSVLAVGSGNTIYFGEGSWLTVV.

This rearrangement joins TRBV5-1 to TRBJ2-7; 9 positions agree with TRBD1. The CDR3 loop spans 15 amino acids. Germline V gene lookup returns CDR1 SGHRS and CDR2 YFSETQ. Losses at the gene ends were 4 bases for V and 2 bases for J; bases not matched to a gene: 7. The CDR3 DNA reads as TGCGCCAGCAGCCCGGGACAGGGAGGTCCCTACGAGCAGTACTTC. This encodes CASSPGQGGPYEQYF.

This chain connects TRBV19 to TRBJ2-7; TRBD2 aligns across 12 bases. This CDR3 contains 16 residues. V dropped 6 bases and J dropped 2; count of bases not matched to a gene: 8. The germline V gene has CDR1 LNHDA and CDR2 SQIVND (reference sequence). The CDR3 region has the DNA TGTGCCAGTAGACAGACTAGCGGGAGTTCCGCCTACGAGCAGTACTTC. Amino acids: CASRQTSGSSAYEQYF.

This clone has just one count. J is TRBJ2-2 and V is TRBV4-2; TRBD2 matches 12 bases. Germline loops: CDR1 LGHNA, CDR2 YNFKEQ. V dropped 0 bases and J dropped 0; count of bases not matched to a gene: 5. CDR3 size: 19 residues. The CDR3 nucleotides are TGTGCCAGCAGCCAAGATCCTAGCGGGGGGGCGGCGAACACCGGGGAGCTGTTTTTT. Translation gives CASSQDPSGGAANTGELFF.

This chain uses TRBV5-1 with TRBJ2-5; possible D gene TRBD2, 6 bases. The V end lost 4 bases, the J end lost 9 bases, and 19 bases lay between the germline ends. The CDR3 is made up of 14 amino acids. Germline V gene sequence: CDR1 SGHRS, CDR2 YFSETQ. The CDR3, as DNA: TGCGCCAGCAGCGTCGCGCGGGGTGGCGGGGCCCAGTACTTC. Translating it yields CASSVARGGGAQYF. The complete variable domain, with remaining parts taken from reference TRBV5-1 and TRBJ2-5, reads KAGVTQTPRYLIKTRGQQVTLSCSPISGHRSVSWYQQTPGQGLQFLFEYFSETQRNKGNFPGRFSGRQFSNSRSEMNVSTLELGDSALYLCASSVARGGGAQYFGPGTRLLVL.

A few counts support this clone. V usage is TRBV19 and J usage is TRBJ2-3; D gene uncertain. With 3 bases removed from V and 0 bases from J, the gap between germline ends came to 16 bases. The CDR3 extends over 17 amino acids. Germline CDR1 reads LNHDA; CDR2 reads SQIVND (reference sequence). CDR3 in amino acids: CASSISSSVSSTDTQYF. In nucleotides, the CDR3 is TGTGCCAGTAGTATCTCTTCCAGCGTATCTAGCACAGATACGCAGTATTTT.

CDR3 amino acids: CASSHSRFSYEQYF. The CDR3 DNA sequence: TGTGCCAGCAGCCACTCTCGGTTCTCCTACGAGCAGTACTTC. V usage is TRBV14 and J usage is TRBJ2-7, with D unresolved. CDR3 length: 14 residues. Looked up from germline, CDR1 is SGHDN and CDR2 is FVKESK. V dropped 3 bases and J dropped 0 bases, with 9 bases sitting between them.

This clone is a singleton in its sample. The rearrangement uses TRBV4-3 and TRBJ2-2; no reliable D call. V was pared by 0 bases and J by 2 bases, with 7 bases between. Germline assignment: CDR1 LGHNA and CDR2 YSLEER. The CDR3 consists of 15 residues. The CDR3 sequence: CASSQEQINTGELFF. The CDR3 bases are TGCGCCAGCAGCCAAGAACAGATAAACACCGGGGAGCTGTTTTTT.

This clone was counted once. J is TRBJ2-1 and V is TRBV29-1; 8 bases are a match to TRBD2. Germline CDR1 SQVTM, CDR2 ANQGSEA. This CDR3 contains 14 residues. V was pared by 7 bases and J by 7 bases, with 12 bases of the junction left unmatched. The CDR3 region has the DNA TGCAGCGCCCGGGGGGGGTCCGTGGATAATGAGCAGTTCTTC. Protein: CSARGGSVDNEQFF.

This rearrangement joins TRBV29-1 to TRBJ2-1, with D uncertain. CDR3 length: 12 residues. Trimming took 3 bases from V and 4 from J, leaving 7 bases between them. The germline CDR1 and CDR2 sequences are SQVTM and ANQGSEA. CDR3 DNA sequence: TGCAGCGTTGAGATAGCATACAATGAGCAGTTCTTC. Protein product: CSVEIAYNEQFF.

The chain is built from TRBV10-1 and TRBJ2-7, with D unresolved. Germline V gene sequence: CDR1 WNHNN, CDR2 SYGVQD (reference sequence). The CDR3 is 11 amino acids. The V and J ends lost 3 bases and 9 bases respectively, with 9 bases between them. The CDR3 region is CASSDGSLQYF. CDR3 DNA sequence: TGCGCCAGCAGTGACGGGTCTTTGCAGTACTTC.

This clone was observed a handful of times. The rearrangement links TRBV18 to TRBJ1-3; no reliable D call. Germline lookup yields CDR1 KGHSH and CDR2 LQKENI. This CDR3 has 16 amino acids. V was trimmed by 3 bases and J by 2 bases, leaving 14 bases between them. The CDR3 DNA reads TGTGCCAGCTCACCGGTTGGCCCAGGCCCTGGAAACACCATATATTTT. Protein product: CASSPVGPGPGNTIYF.

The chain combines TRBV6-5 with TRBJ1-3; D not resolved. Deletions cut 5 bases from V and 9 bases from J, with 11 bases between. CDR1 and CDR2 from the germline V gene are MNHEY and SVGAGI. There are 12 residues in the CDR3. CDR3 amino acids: CASSPTGSTIYF. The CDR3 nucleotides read TGTGCCAGCAGTCCGACTGGGAGCACCATATATTTT.

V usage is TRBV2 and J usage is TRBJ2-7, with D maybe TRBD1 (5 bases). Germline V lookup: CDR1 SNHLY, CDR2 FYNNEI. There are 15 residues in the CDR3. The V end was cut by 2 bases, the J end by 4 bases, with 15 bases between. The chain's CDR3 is CASSETVAGSYEQYF. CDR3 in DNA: TGTGCCAGCAGTGAAACGGTGGCAGGGTCTTACGAGCAGTACTTC.

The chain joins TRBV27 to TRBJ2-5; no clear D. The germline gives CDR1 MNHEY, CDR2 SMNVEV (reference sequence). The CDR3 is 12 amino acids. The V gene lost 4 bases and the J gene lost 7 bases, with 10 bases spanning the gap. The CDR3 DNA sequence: TGTGCCAGCAGTTATCCATCGGGGACCCAGTACTTC. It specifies CASSYPSGTQYF.

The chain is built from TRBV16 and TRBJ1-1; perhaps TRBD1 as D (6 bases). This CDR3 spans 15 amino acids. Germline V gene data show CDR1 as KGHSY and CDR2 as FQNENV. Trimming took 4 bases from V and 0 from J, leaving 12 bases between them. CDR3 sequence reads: CASSPGGPMNTEAFF. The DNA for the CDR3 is TGTGCCAGCAGCCCCGGGGGGCCCATGAACACTGAAGCTTTCTTT.

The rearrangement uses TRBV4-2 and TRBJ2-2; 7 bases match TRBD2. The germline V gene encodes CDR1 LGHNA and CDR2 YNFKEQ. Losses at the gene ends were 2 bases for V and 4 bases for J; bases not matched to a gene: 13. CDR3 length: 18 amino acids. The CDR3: CASSQMGGSDGTTGELFF. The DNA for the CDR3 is TGTGCCAGCAGCCAAATGGGGGGGAGCGATGGGACCACCGGGGAGCTGTTTTTT.

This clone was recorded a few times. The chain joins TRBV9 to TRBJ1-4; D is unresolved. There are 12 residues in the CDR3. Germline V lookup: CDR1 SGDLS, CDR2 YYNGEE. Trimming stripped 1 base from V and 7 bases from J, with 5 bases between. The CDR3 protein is CASSVSGEKLFF. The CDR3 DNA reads TGTGCCAGCAGCGTATCCGGTGAAAAACTGTTTTTT.

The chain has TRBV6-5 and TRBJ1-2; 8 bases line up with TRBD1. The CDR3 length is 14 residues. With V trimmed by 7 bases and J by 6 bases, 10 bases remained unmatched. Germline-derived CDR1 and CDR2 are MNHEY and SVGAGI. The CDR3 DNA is TGTGCCAGCATCTCCTTCGGGACAGGCCATGGCTACACCTTC. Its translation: CASISFGTGHGYTF.